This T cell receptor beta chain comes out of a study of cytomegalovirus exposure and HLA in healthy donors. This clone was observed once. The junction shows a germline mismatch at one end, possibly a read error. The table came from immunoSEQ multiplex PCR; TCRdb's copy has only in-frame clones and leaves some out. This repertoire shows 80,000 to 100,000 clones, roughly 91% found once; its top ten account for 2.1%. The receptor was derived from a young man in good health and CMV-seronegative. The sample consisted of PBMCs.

CDR3 nucleotides: TGTGCTAGCAGCTTAGGGACAGGGAATTACAATGAGCAGTTCTTC. Translated: CASSLGTGNYNEQFF. V usage is TRBV7-7 and J usage is TRBJ2-1; 9 positions agree with TRBD1. The CDR3 is 15 amino acids. The germline gives CDR1 SSHAT, CDR2 FNYEAQ (reference sequence).